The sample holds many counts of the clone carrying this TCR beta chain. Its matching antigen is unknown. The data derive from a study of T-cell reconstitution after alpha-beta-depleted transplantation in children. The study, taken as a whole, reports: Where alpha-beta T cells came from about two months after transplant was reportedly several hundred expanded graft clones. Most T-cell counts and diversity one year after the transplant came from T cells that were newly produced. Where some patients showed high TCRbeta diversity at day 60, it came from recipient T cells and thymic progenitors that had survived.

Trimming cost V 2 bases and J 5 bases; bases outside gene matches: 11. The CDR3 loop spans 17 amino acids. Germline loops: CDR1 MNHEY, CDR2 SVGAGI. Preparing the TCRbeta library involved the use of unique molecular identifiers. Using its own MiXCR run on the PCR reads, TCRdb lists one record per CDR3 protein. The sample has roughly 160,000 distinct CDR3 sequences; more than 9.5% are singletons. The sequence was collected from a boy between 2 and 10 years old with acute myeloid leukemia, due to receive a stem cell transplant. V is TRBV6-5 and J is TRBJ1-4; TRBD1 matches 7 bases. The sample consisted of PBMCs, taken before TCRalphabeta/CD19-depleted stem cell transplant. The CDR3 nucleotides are TGTGCCAGCAGTTACACCCATGGACAGGCCGAGAATGAAAAACTGTTTTTT. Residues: CASSYTHGQAENEKLFF.